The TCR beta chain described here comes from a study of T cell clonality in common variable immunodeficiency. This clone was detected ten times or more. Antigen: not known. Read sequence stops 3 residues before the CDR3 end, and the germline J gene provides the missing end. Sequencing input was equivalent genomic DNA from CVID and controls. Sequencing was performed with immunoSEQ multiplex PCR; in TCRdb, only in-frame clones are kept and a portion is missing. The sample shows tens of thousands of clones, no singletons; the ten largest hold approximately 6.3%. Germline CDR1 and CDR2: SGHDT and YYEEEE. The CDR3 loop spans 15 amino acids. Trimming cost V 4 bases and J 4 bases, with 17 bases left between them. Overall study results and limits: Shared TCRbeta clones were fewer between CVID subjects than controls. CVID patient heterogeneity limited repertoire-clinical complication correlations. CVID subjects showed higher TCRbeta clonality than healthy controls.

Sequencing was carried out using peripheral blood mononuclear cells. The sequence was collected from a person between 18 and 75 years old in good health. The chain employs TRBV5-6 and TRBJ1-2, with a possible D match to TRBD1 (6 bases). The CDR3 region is CASSPGTLAPYGYTF. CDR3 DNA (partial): TGTGCCAGCAGCCCCGGGACACTGGCCCCCTATGGC.